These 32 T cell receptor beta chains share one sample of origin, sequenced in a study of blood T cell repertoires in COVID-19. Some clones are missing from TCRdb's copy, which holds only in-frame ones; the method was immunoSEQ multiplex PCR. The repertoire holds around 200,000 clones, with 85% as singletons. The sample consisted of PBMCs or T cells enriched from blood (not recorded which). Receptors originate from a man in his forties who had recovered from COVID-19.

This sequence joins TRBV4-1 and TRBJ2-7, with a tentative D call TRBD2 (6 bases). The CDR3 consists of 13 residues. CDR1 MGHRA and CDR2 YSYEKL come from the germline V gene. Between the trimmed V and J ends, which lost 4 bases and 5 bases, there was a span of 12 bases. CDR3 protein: CASSPGRGDEQYF. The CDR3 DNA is TGCGCCAGCAGCCCAGGGCGGGGAGACGAGCAGTACTTC.

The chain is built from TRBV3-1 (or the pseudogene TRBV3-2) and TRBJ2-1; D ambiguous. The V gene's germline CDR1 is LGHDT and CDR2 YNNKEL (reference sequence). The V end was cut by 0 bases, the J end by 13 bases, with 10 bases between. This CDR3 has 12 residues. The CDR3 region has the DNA TGTGCCAGCAGCCAAGAAGGAAACAGCCAGTTCTTC. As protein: CASSQEGNSQFF.

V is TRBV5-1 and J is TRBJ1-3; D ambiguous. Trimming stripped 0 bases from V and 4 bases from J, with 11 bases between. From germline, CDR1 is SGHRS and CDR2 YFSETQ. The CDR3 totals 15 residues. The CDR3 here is CASSLAGVAGNTIYF. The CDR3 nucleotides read TGCGCCAGCAGCTTGGCCGGGGTGGCGGGAAACACCATATATTTT.

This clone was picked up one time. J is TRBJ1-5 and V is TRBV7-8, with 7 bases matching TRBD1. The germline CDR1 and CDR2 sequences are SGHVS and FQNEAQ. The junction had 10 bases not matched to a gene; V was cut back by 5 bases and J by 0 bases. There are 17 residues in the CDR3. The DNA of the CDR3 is TGTGCCAGCAGCCCTGGGACAGCCCCGTATAGCAATCAGCCCCAGCATTTT. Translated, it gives CASSPGTAPYSNQPQHF. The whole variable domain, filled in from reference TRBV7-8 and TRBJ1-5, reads GAGVSQSPRYKVAKRGQDVALRCDPISGHVSLFWYQQALGQGPEFLTYFQNEAQLDKSGLPSDRFFAERPEGSVSTLKIQRTQQEDSAVYLCASSPGTAPYSNQPQHFGDGTRLSIL.

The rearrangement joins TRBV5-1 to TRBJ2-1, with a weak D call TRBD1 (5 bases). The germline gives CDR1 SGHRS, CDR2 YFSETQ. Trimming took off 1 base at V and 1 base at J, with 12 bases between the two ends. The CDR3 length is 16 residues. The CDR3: CASSLTDSGSYNEQFF. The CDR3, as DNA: TGCGCCAGCAGCTTGACTGACAGTGGATCCTACAATGAGCAGTTCTTC. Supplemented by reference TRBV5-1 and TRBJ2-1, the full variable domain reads KAGVTQTPRYLIKTRGQQVTLSCSPISGHRSVSWYQQTPGQGLQFLFEYFSETQRNKGNFPGRFSGRQFSNSRSEMNVSTLELGDSALYLCASSLTDSGSYNEQFFGPGTRLTVL.

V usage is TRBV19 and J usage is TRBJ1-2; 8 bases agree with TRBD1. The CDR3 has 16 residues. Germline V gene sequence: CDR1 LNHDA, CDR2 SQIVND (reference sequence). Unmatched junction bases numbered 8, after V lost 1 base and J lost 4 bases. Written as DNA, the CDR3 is TGTGCCAGTAGTATAGCCGGACAGGGTTTGGTCTATGGCTACACCTTC. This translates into CASSIAGQGLVYGYTF.

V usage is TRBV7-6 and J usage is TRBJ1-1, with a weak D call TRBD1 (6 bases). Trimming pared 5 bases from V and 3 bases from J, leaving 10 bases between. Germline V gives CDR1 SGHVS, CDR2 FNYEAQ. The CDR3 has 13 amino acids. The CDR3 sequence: CASSSGQYTEAFF. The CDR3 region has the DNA TGTGCCAGCAGCAGCGGACAGTACACTGAAGCTTTCTTT.

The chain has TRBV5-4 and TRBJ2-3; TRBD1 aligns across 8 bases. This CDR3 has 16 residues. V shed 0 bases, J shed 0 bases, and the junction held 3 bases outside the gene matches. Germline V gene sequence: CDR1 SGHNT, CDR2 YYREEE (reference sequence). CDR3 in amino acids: CASSLGTGSSTDTQYF. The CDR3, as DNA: TGTGCCAGCAGCTTGGGGACAGGGAGTAGCACAGATACGCAGTATTTT.

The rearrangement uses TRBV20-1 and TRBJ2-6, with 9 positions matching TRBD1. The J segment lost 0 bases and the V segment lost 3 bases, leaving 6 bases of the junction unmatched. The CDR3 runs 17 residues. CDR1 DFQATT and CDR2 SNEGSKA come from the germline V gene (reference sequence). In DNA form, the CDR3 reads TGCAGTGCTAGTGCGGGACAGGGCCTCTCTGGGGCCAACGTCCTGACTTTC. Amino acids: CSASAGQGLSGANVLTF.

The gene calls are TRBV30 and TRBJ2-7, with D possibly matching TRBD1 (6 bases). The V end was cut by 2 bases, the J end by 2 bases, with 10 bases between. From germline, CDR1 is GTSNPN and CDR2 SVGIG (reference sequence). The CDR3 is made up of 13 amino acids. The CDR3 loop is CAWSTAGAYEQYF. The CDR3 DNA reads TGTGCCTGGAGTACGGCAGGGGCCTACGAGCAGTACTTC.

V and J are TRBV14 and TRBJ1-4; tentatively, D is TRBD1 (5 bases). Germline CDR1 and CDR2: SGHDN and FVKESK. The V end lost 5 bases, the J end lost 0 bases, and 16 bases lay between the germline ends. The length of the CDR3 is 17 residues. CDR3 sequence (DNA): TGTGCCAGCAGCTGGGGGGTTTCGAGTGCAACTAATGAAAAACTGTTTTTT. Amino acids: CASSWGVSSATNEKLFF.

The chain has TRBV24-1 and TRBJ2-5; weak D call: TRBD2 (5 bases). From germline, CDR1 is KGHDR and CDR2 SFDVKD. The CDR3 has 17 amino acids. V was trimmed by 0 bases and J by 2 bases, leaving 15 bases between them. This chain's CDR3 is CATSDLDFTGGQETQYF. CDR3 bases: TGTGCCACCAGTGATTTGGACTTCACTGGAGGTCAAGAGACCCAGTACTTC.

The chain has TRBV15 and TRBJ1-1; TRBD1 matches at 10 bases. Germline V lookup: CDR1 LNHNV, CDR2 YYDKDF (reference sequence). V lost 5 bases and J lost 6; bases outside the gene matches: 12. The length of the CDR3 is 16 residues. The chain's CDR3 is CATSGWTRQGAAEAFF. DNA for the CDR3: TGTGCCACCAGCGGATGGACCCGACAGGGGGCGGCTGAAGCTTTCTTT.

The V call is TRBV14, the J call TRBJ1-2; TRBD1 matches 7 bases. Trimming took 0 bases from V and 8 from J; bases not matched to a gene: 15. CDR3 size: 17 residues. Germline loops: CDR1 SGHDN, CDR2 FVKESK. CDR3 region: CASSQDPYRGRSGGYTF. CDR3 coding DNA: TGTGCCAGCAGCCAAGATCCGTACAGGGGTAGAAGTGGCGGCTACACCTTC.

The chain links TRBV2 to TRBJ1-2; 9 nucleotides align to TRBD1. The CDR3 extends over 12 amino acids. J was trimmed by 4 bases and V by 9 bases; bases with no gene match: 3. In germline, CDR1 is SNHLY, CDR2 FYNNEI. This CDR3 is CARWDRVYGYTF. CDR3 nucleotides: TGTGCCAGGTGGGACAGGGTCTATGGCTACACCTTC.

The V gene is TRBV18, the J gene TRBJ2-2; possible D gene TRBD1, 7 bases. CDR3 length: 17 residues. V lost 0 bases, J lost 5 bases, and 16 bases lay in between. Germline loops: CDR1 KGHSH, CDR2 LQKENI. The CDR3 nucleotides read TGTGCCAGCTCACCACCAGTTGGAGGGGGCGAAACCGGGGAGCTGTTTTTT. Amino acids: CASSPPVGGGETGELFF.

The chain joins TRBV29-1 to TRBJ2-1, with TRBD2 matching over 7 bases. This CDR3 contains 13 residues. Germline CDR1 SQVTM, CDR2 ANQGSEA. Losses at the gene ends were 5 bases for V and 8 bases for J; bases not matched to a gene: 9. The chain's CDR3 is CSVLRELDDEQFF. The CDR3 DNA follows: TGCAGCGTTTTGCGGGAGCTGGACGATGAGCAGTTCTTC.

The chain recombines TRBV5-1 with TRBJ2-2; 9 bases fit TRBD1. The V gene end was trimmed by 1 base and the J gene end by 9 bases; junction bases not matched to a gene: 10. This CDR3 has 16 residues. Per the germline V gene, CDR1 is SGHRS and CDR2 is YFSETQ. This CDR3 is CASSLTGQGHFRELFF. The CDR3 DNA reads TGCGCCAGCAGCTTGACTGGACAGGGGCATTTTAGGGAGCTGTTTTTT.

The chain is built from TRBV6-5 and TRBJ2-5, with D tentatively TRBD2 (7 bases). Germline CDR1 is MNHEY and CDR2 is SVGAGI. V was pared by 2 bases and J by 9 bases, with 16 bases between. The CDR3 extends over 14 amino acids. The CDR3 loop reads CASSYRGAEAAQYF. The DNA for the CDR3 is TGTGCCAGCAGTTACCGGGGGGCGGAGGCGGCCCAGTACTTC.

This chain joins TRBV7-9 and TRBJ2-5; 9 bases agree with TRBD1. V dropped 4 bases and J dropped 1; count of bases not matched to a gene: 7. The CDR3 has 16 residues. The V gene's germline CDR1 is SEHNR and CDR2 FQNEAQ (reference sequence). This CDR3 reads CASSSRDRGAQETQYF. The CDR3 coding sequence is TGTGCCAGCAGCTCCCGTGACAGGGGGGCCCAAGAGACCCAGTACTTC. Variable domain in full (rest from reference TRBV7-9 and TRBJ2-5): DTGVSQNPRHKITKRGQNVTFRCDPISEHNRLYWYRQTLGQGPEFLTYFQNEAQLEKSRLLSDRFSAERPKGSFSTLEIQRTEQGDSAMYLCASSSRDRGAQETQYFGPGTRLLVL.

DNA of the CDR3: TGTGCCACCAGTGGTTTCCCCCCGCCAGCGCGGACCTACGAGCAGTACTTC. As protein: CATSGFPPPARTYEQYF. V gene TRBV24-1 combines with J gene TRBJ2-7; no definite D call. The CDR3 is 17 amino acids. The ends were cut back, 5 bases at V and 2 bases at J, with 21 bases in the middle. The germline CDR1 and CDR2 sequences are KGHDR and SFDVKD.

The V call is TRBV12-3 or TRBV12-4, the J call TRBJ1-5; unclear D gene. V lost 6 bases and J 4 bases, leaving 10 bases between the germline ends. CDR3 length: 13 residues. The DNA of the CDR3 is TGTGCCAGCAGCTTTACGGGGAATCAGCCCCAGCATTTT. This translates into CASSFTGNQPQHF.

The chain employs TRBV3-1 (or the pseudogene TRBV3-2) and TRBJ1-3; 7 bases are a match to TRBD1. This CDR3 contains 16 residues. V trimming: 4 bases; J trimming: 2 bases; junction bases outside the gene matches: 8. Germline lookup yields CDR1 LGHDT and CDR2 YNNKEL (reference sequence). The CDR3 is CASSPLFGQAGNTIYF. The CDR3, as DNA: TGTGCCAGCAGCCCCCTATTCGGACAGGCTGGAAACACCATATATTTT.

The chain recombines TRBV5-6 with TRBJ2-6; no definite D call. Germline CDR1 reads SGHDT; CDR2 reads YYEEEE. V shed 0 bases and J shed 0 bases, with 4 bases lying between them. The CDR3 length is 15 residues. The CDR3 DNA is TGTGCCAGCAGCTTGGGAGGCTCTGGGGCCAACGTCCTGACTTTC. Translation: CASSLGGSGANVLTF.

CDR3 DNA sequence: TGTGCCAGCAGCAAAATCGAAGGGTGGACAGGGAGTAAGACCCAGTACTTC. Translated: CASSKIEGWTGSKTQYF. This chain connects TRBV21-1 to TRBJ2-5; the table gives TRBD1 as D, unverified against the DNA. TRBV21-1 corresponds to a pseudogene. The CDR3 covers 17 residues.

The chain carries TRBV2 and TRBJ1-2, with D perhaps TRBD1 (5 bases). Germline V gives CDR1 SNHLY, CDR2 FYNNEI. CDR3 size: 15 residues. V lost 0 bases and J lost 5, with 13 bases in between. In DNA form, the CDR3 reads TGTGCCAGCAGTGAAGCGTTGCACCGGGGGTATGGCTACACCTTC. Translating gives CASSEALHRGYGYTF.

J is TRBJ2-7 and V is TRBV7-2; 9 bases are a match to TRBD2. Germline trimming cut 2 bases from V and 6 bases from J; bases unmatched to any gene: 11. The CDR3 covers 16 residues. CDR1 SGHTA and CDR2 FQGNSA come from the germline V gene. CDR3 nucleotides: TGTGCCAGCAGCTTAATAGCCTCTAGCGGGATCGCCGAGCAGTACTTC. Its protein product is CASSLIASSGIAEQYF.

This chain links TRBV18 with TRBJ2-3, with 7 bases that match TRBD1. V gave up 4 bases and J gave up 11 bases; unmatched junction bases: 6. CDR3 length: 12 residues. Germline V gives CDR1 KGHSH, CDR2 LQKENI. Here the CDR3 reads CASSLDRDRQYF. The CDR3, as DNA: TGTGCCAGCTCACTGGACCGGGACAGGCAGTATTTT.

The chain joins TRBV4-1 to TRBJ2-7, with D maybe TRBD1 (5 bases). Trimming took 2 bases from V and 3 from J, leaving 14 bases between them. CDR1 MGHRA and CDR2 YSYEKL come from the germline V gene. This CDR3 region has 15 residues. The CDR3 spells CASSQLRTSFYEQYF. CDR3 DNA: TGCGCCAGCAGCCAATTACGGACAAGTTTCTACGAGCAGTACTTC.

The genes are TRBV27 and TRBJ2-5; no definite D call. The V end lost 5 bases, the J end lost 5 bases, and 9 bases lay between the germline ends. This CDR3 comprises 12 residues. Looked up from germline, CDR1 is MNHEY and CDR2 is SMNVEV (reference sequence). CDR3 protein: CASSHYPETQYF. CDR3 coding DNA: TGTGCCAGCAGTCACTATCCGGAGACCCAGTACTTC.

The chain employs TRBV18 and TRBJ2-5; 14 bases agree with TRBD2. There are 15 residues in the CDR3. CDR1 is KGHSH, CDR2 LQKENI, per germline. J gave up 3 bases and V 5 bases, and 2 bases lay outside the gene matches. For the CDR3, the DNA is TGTGCCAGCTCAAGGGGACTAGCGGGAGAAGAGACCCAGTACTTC. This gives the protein CASSRGLAGEETQYF.

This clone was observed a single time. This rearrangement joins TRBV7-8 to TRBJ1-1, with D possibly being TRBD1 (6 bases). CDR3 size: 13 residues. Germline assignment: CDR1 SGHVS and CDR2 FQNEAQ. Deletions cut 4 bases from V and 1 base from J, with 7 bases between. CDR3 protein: CASSSDRNTEAFF. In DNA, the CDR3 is TGTGCCAGCAGCTCGGACAGGAACACTGAAGCTTTCTTT.